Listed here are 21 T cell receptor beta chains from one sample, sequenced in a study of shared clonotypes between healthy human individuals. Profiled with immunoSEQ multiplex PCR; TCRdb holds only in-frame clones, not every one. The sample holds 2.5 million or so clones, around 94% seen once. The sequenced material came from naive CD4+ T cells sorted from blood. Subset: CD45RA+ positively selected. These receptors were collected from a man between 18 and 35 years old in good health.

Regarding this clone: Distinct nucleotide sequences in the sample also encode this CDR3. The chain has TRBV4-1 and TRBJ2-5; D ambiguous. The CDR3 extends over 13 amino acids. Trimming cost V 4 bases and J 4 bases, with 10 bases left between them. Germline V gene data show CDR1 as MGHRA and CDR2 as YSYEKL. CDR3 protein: CASSLTGVETQYF. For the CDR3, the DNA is TGCGCCAGCAGCCTTACTGGGGTAGAGACCCAGTACTTC.

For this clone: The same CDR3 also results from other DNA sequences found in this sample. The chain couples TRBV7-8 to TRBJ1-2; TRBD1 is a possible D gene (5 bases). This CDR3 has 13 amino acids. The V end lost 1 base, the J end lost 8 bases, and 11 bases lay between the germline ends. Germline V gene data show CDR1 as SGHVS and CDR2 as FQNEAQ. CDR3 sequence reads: CASSLGQGWGYTF. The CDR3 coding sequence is TGTGCCAGCAGCTTAGGGCAGGGTTGGGGCTACACCTTC.

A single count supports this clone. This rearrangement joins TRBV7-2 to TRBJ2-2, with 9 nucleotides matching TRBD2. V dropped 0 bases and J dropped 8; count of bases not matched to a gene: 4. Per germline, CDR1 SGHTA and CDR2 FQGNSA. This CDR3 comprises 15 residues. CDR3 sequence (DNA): TGTGCCAGCAGCTTAGCCCGGCTAGCGGGGGGGGAGCTGTTTTTT. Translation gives CASSLARLAGGELFF.

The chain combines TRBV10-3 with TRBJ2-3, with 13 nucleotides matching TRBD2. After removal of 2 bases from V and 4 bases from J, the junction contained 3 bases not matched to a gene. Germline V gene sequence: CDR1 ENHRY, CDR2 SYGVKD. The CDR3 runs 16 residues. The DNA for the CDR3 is TGTGCCATCAGTGAGAGGACTAGCGGGAGTTCAGATACGCAGTATTTT. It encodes CAISERTSGSSDTQYF.

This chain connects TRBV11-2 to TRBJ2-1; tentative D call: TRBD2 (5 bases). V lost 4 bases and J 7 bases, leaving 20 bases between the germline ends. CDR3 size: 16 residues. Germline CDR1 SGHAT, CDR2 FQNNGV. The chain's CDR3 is CASSSQQKLTRNEQFF. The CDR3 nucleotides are TGTGCCAGCAGCTCCCAGCAAAAGCTAACTAGGAATGAGCAGTTCTTC.

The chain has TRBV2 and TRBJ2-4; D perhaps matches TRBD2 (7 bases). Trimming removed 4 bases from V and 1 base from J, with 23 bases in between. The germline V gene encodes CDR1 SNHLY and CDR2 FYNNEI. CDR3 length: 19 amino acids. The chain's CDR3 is CASSGHTTLGGAAKNIQYF. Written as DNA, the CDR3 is TGTGCCAGCAGTGGCCACACTACCCTGGGGGGGGCCGCCAAAAACATTCAGTACTTC.

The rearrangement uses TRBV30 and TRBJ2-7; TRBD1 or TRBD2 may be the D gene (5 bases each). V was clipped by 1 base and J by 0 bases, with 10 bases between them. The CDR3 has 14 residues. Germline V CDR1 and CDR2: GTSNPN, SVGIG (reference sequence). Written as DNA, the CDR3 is TGTGCCTGGAGTGGGGACCTACCCTCCTACGAGCAGTACTTC. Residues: CAWSGDLPSYEQYF.

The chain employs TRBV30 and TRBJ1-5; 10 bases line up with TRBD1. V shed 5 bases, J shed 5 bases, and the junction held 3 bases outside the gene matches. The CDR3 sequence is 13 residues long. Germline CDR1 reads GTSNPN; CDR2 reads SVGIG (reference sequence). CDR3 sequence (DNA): TGTGCCTGGGGGGACAGGGGTGATCAGCCCCAGCATTTT. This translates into CAWGDRGDQPQHF.

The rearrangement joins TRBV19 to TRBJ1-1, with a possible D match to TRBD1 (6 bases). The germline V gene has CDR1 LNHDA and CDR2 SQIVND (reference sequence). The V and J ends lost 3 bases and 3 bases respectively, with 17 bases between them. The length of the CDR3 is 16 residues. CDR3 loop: CASSIVRGRGDTEAFF. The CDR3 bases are TGTGCCAGTAGTATTGTCCGGGGGCGAGGGGACACTGAAGCTTTCTTT.

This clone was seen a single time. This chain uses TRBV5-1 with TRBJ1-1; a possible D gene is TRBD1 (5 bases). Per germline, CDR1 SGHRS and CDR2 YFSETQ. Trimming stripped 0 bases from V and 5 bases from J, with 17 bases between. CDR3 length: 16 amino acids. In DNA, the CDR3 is TGCGCCAGCAGCTTGGATGCCGGGGGGAGACTTACTGAAGCTTTCTTT. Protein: CASSLDAGGRLTEAFF.

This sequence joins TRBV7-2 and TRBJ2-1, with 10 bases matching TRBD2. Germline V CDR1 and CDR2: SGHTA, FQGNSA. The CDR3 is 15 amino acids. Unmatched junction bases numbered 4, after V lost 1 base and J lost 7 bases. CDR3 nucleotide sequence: TGTGCCAGCAGCTTAGAAGCGGGGGGGCAGAATGAGCAGTTCTTC. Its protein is CASSLEAGGQNEQFF.

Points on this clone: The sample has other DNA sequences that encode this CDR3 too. In nucleotides, the CDR3 is TGTGCCAGCAGCTTTACCGGGGTAGATGGCTACACCTTC. Translated, it gives CASSFTGVDGYTF. V usage is TRBV7-9 and J usage is TRBJ1-2; D is unresolved. The CDR3 extends over 13 amino acids. Germline CDR1 SEHNR, CDR2 FQNEAQ (reference sequence). V was pared by 3 bases and J by 6 bases, with 11 bases between.

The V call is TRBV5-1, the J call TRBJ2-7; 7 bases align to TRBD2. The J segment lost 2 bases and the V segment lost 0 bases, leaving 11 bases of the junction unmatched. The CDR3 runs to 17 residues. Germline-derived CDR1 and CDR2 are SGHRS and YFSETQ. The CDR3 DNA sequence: TGCGCCAGCAGCTTGGGGGACCTCCGGGACTACCCCTACGAGCAGTACTTC. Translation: CASSLGDLRDYPYEQYF. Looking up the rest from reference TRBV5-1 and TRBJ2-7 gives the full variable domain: KAGVTQTPRYLIKTRGQQVTLSCSPISGHRSVSWYQQTPGQGLQFLFEYFSETQRNKGNFPGRFSGRQFSNSRSEMNVSTLELGDSALYLCASSLGDLRDYPYEQYFGPGTRLTVT.

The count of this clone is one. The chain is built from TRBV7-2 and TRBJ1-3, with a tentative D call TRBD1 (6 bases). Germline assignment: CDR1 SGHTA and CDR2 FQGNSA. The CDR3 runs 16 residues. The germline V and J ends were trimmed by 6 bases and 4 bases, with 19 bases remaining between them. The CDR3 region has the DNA TGTGCCAGCAGATCTAGGGGGGGGCTAATGGGAAACACCATATATTTT. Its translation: CASRSRGGLMGNTIYF.

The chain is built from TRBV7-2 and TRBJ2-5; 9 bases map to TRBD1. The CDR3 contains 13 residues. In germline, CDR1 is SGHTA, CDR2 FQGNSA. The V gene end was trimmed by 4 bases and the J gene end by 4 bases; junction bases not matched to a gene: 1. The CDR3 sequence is CASSWGQGETQYF. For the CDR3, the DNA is TGTGCCAGCAGCTGGGGACAGGGAGAGACCCAGTACTTC.

The CDR3 DNA reads TGTGCCAGTACCCCGGGACAGGGAAATTTCGGAGCTTTCTTT. It yields the protein CASTPGQGNFGAFF. The gene calls are TRBV19 and TRBJ1-1; 9 bases line up with TRBD1. After removal of 7 bases from V and 10 bases from J, the junction contained 13 bases not matched to a gene. There are 14 residues in the CDR3. CDR1 and CDR2 (germline): LNHDA, SQIVND (reference sequence). The entire variable domain, with the rest obtained from reference TRBV19 and TRBJ1-1, is as follows: DGGITQSPKYLFRKEGQNVTLSCEQNLNHDAMYWYRQDPGQGLRLIYYSQIVNDFQKGDIAEGYSVSREKKESFPLTVTSAQKNPTAFYLCASTPGQGNFGAFFGQGTRLTVV.

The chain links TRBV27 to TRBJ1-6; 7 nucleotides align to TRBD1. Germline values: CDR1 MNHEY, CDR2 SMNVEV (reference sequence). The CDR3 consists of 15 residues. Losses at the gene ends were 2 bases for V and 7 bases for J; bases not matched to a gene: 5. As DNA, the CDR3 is TGTGCCAGCAGTTTAGACAGGGCGGTCAATTCACCCCTCCACTTT. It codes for CASSLDRAVNSPLHF.

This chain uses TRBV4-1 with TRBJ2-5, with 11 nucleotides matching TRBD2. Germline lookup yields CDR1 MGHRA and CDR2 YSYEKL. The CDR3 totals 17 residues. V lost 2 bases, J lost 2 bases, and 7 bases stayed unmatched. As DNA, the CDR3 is TGCGCCAGCAGCCAACCTCTAGCGGGGGGCCGACAAGAGACCCAGTACTTC. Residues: CASSQPLAGGRQETQYF.

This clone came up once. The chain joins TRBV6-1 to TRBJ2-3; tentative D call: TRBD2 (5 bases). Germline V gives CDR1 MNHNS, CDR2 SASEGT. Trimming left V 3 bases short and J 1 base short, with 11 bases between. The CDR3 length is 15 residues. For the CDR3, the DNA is TGTGCCAGCAGTGATCGGACTTACCGCACAGATACGCAGTATTTT. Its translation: CASSDRTYRTDTQYF.

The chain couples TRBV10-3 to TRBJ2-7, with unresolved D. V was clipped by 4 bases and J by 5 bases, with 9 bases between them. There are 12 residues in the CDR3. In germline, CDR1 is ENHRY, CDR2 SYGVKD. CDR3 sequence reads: CAISGFLDEQYF. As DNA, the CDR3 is TGTGCCATCAGTGGGTTTCTGGACGAGCAGTACTTC.

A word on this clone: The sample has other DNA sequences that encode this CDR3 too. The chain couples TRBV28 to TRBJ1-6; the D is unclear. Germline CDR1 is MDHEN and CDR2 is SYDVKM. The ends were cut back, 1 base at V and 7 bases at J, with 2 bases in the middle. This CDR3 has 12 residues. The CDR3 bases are TGTGCCAGCAGTTTATCCAATTCACCCCTCCACTTT. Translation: CASSLSNSPLHF.